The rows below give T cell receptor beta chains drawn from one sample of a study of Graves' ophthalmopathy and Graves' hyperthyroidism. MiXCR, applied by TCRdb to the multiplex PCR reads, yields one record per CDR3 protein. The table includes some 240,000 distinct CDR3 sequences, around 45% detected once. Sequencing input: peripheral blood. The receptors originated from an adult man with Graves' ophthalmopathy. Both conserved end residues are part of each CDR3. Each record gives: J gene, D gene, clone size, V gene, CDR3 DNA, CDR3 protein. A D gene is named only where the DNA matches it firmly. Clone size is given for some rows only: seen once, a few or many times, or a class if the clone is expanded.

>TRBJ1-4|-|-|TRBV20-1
TGCAGTGCTAGGGCCGCAAAAGAAAAACTGTTTTTT
CSARAAKEKLFF
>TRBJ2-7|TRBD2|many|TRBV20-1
TGCAGTGCTGCAGAGCGGGAGCCCTACGAGCAGTACTTC
CSAAEREPYEQYF
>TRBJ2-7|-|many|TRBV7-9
TGTGCCAGCAGCTTTGGAGGGAACTACGAGCAGTACTTC
CASSFGGNYEQYF
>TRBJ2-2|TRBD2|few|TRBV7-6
TGTGCCAGCAGCCCAAAAGCCGGTGGGACTAGCGACACCGGGGAGCTGTTTTTT
CASSPKAGGTSDTGELFF
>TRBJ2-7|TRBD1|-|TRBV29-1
TGCAGTGCTCCACCCCCCACCGGGCAGGGGGCAGTGAACGAGCAGTACTTC
CSAPPPTGQGAVNEQYF
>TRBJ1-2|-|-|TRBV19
TGTGCCAGTTCGTCGGGTGGCTACACCTTC
CASSSGGYTF
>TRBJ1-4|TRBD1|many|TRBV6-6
TGTGCCAGCAGTAGACAGGGTGGGGAAAAACTGTTTTTT
CASSRQGGEKLFF
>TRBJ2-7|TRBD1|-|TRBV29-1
TGCAGCGTTGTCTTCCGGGACAGCTCCTACGAGCAGTACTTC
CSVVFRDSSYEQYF
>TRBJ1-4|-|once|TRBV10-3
TGTGCCATCAGTGATACAAATGAAAAACTGTTTTTT
CAISDTNEKLFF
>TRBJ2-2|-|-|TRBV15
TGTGCCACCAAGCTCGCCAGGGAAGACACCGGGGAGCTGTTTTTT
CATKLAREDTGELFF
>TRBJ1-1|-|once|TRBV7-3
TGTGCCAGCAGGATCGGGTTAGGGAACACTGAAGCTTTCTTT
CASRIGLGNTEAFF
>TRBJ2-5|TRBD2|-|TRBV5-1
TGCGCCAGCGCTAGCGGGTACCAAGAGACCCAGTACTTC
CASASGYQETQYF
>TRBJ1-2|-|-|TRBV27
TGTGCCAGCACCCAAGGGGGTCGCCATGGCTACACCTTC
CASTQGGRHGYTF
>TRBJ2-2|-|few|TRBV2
TGTGCCAGCAGTGAAGCAGTGACTTCGAACACCGGGGAGCTGTTTTTT
CASSEAVTSNTGELFF
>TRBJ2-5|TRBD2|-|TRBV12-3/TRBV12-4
TGTGCCAGCAGGGTCGGGGAGGGAACGGCCCAGTACTTC
CASRVGEGTAQYF
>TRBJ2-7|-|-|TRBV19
TGTGCCAGTAGTATGGGAGACACGTACGAGCAGTACTTC
CASSMGDTYEQYF
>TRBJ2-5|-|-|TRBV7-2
TGTGCCAGCAGCCCACTCCCTGGCCCCCAAGAGACCCAGTACTTC
CASSPLPGPQETQYF
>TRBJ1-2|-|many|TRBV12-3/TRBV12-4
TGTGCCAGCAGTGGACGCGGAGGCTACACCTTC
CASSGRGGYTF
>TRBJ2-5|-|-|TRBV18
TGTGCCAGCTCGGACGCTTTGGAGACCCAGTACTTC
CASSDALETQYF
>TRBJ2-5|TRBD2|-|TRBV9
TGTGCCAGCAGCGTTACTAGCGGGAGGGCCCAAGAGACCCAGTACTTC
CASSVTSGRAQETQYF
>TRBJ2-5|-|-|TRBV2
TGTGCCAGCGGTGTACCCAGGGGTGCGCGGTCGCAAGAGACCCAGTACTTC
CASGVPRGARSQETQYF
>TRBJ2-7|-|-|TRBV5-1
TGCGCCAGCAGCTTTGGACAGAATAACTACGAGCAGTACTTC
CASSFGQNNYEQYF
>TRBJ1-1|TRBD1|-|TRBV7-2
TGTGCCAGCAGCTTCGACAGGGGGGGCACTGAAGCTTTCTTT
CASSFDRGGTEAFF
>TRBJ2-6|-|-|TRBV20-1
TGCAGTGCTAGTCTAGCAGTAACCTCTGGGGCCAACGTCCTGACTTTC
CSASLAVTSGANVLTF
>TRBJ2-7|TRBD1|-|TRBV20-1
TGCAGTGCTAGAGAGTTCCGGGACAGGGGTTCCTACGAGCAGTACTTC
CSAREFRDRGSYEQYF
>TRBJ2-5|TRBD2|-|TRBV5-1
TGCGCCAGCAGCTTGGCGGTAGCGGGGGAAGAGACCCAGTACTTC
CASSLAVAGEETQYF
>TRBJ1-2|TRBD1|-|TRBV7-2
TGCGCCAGCAGCTCGGGACAGGGGGCAGGCTACACCTTC
CASSSGQGAGYTF
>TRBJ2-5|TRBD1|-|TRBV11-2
TGTGCCAGCAGCTCAGGGGACAGGGGATCAGAGACCCAGTACTTC
CASSSGDRGSETQYF
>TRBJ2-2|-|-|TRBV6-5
TGTGCCAGCACGGTAGTAGGTGGGCAGCAGAACACCGGGGAGCTGTTTTTT
CASTVVGGQQNTGELFF
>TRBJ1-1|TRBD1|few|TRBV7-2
TGTGCCAGCAGTAGGGGGCAGCTGAACACTGAAGCTTTCTTT
CASSRGQLNTEAFF
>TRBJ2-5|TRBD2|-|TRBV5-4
TGTGCCAGCAGCCCTACCGGGACTAGCGGCCAAGAGACCCAGTACTTC
CASSPTGTSGQETQYF
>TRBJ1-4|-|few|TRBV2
TGTGCCAGCAGTGGGCCCAGGACAAAAGGAGAAAAACTGTTTTTT
CASSGPRTKGEKLFF
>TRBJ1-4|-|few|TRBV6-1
TGTGCCAGCAGTGTTGGGCAGGGGAATGAAAAACTGTTTTTT
CASSVGQGNEKLFF
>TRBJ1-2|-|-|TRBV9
TGTGCCAGCAAAACAGGCTATGGCTACACCTTC
CASKTGYGYTF
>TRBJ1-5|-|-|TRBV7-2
TGTGCCAGCAGTAGTTTAGGGGACGGGAACAATCAGCCCCAGCATTTT
CASSSLGDGNNQPQHF
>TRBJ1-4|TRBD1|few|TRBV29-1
TGCAGCGTTGAAGACCCGGGACAGGGGAGACGGAAACTGTTTTTT
CSVEDPGQGRRKLFF
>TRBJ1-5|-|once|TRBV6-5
TGTGCCAGCAGTACGGGGGAGGGTCAGCCCCAGCATTTT
CASSTGEGQPQHF
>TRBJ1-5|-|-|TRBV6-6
TGTGCCAGCAGCTCAAGGGTTAGCAATCAGCCCCAGCATTTT
CASSSRVSNQPQHF
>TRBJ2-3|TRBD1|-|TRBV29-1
TGCAGCGTTGAAGATCTATTCCTGACAGGGGCTGGGCGGTTCTTC
CSVEDLFLTGAGRFF
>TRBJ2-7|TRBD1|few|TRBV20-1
TGCAGTGCAAAACCGGGGGACAGGGACTACGAGCAGTACTTC
CSAKPGDRDYEQYF
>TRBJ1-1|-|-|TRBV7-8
TGTGCCAGCAGCTTTGAACTTAGATTGAACACTGAAGCTTTCTTT
CASSFELRLNTEAFF
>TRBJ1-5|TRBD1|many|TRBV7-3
TGTGCCAGCAGCCTCCGACCGGGACAGCGGCATTTT
CASSLRPGQRHF
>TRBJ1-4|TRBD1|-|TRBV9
TGTGCCAGCAGCGCTGAGGGGGCTTCTAATGAAAAACTGTTTTTT
CASSAEGASNEKLFF
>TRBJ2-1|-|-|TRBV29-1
TGCAGCGTTGGACATGGAAATGAGCAGTTCTTC
CSVGHGNEQFF
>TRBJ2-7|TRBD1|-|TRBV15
TGTGCCACCAGCAGAGATCAGGGGGACTACGAGCAGTACTTC
CATSRDQGDYEQYF
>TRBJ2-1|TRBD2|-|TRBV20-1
TGCAGTGCTCCCGGGACTAGCGGGAGGGCCAGAATCAATGAGCAGTTCTTC
CSAPGTSGRARINEQFF
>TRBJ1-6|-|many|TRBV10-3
TGTGCCTCCGGGGGACCACCGGGCAATTCACCCCTCCACTTT
CASGGPPGNSPLHF
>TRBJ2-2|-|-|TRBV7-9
TGTGCCAGCAGCTCAGGACCGAGCGGGGAGCTGTTTTTT
CASSSGPSGELFF